This T cell receptor (beta chain) was recorded in a study of identical twins. Overall study results and limits: Twins shared beta out-of-frame sequences in excess, but this excess was weaker.

The CDR3 has 18 residues. V was pared by 0 bases and J by 4 bases, with 10 bases of the junction left unmatched. Germline CDR1 and CDR2: LGHDT and YNNKEL (reference sequence). Donors were all healthy Caucasians. Points on this clonotype: The antigen remains undetermined.

TCRdb independently ran MiXCR on the 5' RACE reads; one entry per CDR3 protein. The data hold about 330,000 distinct CDR3 sequences, with around an eighth observed a single time. These data also formed part of another study, on yellow fever vaccine responses in identical twins.

This receptor was taken from a woman under 30 in good health. V and J are TRBV3-1 and TRBJ2-1, with 9 bases fitting TRBD2. The sequenced sample consisted of CD8+ T cells sorted from blood. CDR3 in amino acids: CASSQELISAGGYNEQFF. In nucleotides, the CDR3 is TGTGCCAGCAGCCAAGAATTGATATCTGCGGGGGGGTACAATGAGCAGTTCTTC.